The 14 T cell receptor beta chains listed next were all sequenced from one sample in a study of graft-versus-host responses after intestinal transplantation. CFSE-labeled responder cells (around 200,000) were plated with around 200,000 irradiated, violet-dye-labeled stimulator cells. The data were produced by immunoSEQ multiplex PCR, yet TCRdb's version contains in-frame clones alone and is incomplete. Of under 7,500 clones in the sample, 33% were seen once. The sequencing here drew on alloreactive CD8+ T cells from a mixed lymphocyte reaction culture, taken before transplantation. Subset noted: CFSE-low proliferating T cells sorted from approximately 6-day pre-transplant mixed lymphocyte reaction (GvH or HvG direction). Source of these receptors: a human patient who was an organ donor for intestinal transplantation.

This chain connects TRBV4-1 to TRBJ1-5; D unclear. CDR1 MGHRA and CDR2 YSYEKL come from the germline V gene. The CDR3 loop spans 15 amino acids. Trimming removed 1 base from V and 4 bases from J, with 11 bases in between. CDR3 in amino acids: CASSQAMPGNQPQHF. CDR3 nucleotides: TGCGCCAGCAGCCAAGCTATGCCAGGTAATCAGCCCCAGCATTTT.

The J gene is TRBJ2-5, the V gene TRBV2, with a weak D call TRBD2 (6 bases). CDR1 and CDR2 from the germline V gene are SNHLY and FYNNEI. The germline V and J ends were trimmed by 3 bases and 7 bases, with 15 bases remaining between them. This CDR3 region has 14 residues. The CDR3 region is CASSDAAGLGTQYF. The DNA for the CDR3 is TGTGCCAGCAGTGATGCCGCGGGGCTGGGGACCCAGTACTTC.

This clone is labeled as medium-sized. The chain has TRBV7-9 and TRBJ1-2; 8 bases are shared with TRBD1. V dropped 5 bases and J dropped 3; count of bases not matched to a gene: 8. The CDR3 length is 15 residues. CDR1 is SEHNR and CDR2 is FQNEAQ in the germline V gene (reference sequence). This CDR3 is CASSLLDRVYYGYTF. CDR3 sequence (DNA): TGTGCCAGCAGCCTCTTGGACAGGGTTTACTATGGCTACACCTTC.

The rearrangement uses TRBV18 and TRBJ2-7; 7 bases align to TRBD1. This CDR3 is 14 amino acids long. J lost 2 bases, V lost 3 bases, and 4 bases had no gene match. Looked up from germline, CDR1 is KGHSH and CDR2 is LQKENI. The CDR3 here is CASSPGQGAYEQYF. The CDR3, as DNA: TGTGCCAGCTCACCGGGGCAGGGGGCCTACGAGCAGTACTTC.

The rearrangement joins TRBV11-2 to TRBJ2-3; D is undetermined. The V end lost 1 base, the J end lost 4 bases, and 21 bases lay between the germline ends. The CDR3 covers 18 residues. Germline CDR1 is SGHAT and CDR2 is FQNNGV. This chain's CDR3 is CASSLVPEPAPHADTQYF. The CDR3 DNA is TGTGCCAGCAGCTTAGTACCGGAGCCAGCCCCCCACGCAGATACGCAGTATTTT.

This clone is medium-sized in the sample. The chain recombines TRBV10-3 with TRBJ2-7; 7 bases fit TRBD1. Losses at the gene ends were 0 bases for V and 4 bases for J; bases not matched to a gene: 12. The CDR3 extends over 17 amino acids. The V gene's germline CDR1 is ENHRY and CDR2 SYGVKD. The CDR3 nucleotides are TGTGCCATCAGTGAGTCTACAGCCGGGACAGCTATTTACGAGCAGTACTTC. This translates into CAISESTAGTAIYEQYF.

CDR3: CASSPPPGQGNRAFF. CDR3 nucleotides: TGTGCCAGCAGTCCTCCTCCGGGACAGGGGAATCGGGCTTTCTTT. The chain uses TRBV6-5 and TRBJ1-1; TRBD1 aligns across 10 bases. The CDR3 is 15 amino acids. CDR1 and CDR2 from the germline V gene are MNHEY and SVGAGI. The junction had 14 bases not matched to a gene; V was cut back by 5 bases and J by 11 bases.

The gene calls are TRBV11-2 and TRBJ2-7; perhaps TRBD1 as D (7 bases). The CDR3 totals 18 residues. The V gene lost 2 bases and the J gene lost 4 bases, with 24 bases spanning the gap. Germline-derived CDR1 and CDR2 are SGHAT and FQNNGV. This CDR3 is CASSLTGGGGRLGYEQYF. DNA of the CDR3: TGTGCCAGCAGCTTAACAGGAGGGGGCGGCAGGTTGGGATACGAGCAGTACTTC.

There are a few counts of this clone. The J gene is TRBJ2-1, the V gene TRBV5-1; D is unclear. The germline V gene has CDR1 SGHRS and CDR2 YFSETQ. The V end lost 0 bases, the J end lost 5 bases, and 9 bases lay between the germline ends. The CDR3 has 14 residues. The CDR3 here is CASSLVYLNNEQFF. The CDR3 DNA is TGCGCCAGCAGCTTGGTATACTTGAACAATGAGCAGTTCTTC.

There are a few counts of this clone. The gene calls are TRBV27 and TRBJ2-2; 7 bases are a match to TRBD1. V shed 5 bases and J 2 bases; nucleotides not matched to a gene: 8. The CDR3 has 16 amino acids. Germline CDR1 reads MNHEY; CDR2 reads SMNVEV (reference sequence). As DNA, the CDR3 is TGTGCCAGCAGTCCGAGGACAGGAAAAAACACCGGGGAGCTGTTTTTT. Translated, it gives CASSPRTGKNTGELFF.

The V and J genes are TRBV30 and TRBJ1-6; D might be TRBD1 (5 bases). The V and J ends lost 0 bases and 7 bases respectively, with 10 bases between them. The CDR3 loop spans 14 amino acids. Germline CDR1 reads GTSNPN; CDR2 reads SVGIG (reference sequence). The CDR3 DNA reads TGTGCCTGGAGTGTAAACAGGAAAAATTCACCCCTCCACTTT. As protein: CAWSVNRKNSPLHF.

V gene TRBV9 combines with J gene TRBJ1-2; maybe TRBD1 (5 bases). Deletions cut 3 bases from V and 4 bases from J, with 10 bases between. The germline gives CDR1 SGDLS, CDR2 YYNGEE. The CDR3 is 13 amino acids. The CDR3 loop is CASSARDFYGYTF. Here the CDR3 DNA reads TGTGCCAGCAGCGCCAGGGATTTCTATGGCTACACCTTC.

Comments on this clone: An end of the junction does not agree with germline; a read error may underlie this. The V and J genes are TRBV5-1 and TRBJ2-1, with 12 bases aligning to TRBD2. Germline assignment: CDR1 SGHRS and CDR2 YFSETQ. This CDR3 is 14 amino acids long. For the CDR3, the DNA is TGCGCCAGCAGCTTACCGGGACTAGCGGGCTTTCTGATCTTC. It is translated as CASSLPGLAGFLIF. Full variable domain (missing parts from reference TRBV5-1 and TRBJ2-1): KAGVTQTPRYLIKTRGQQVTLSCSPISGHRSVSWYQQTPGQGLQFLFEYFSETQRNKGNFPGRFSGRQFSNSRSEMNVSTLELGDSALYLCASSLPGLAGFLIFGPGTRLTVL.

The sample holds a few counts of this clone. The chain recombines TRBV28 with TRBJ2-3, with 8 nucleotides matching TRBD1. V lost 5 bases, J lost 2 bases, and 12 bases stayed unmatched. CDR3 length equals 17 residues. Per germline, CDR1 MDHEN and CDR2 SYDVKM. CDR3 bases: TGTGCCAGCAGTCCATCGAGTGCGGGACAGGCCACAGATACGCAGTATTTT. Its protein product is CASSPSSAGQATDTQYF.